These T cell receptor beta chains were read from a single sample in a study of sequential checkpoint blockade in melanoma. Profiling relied on immunoSEQ multiplex PCR, and the TCRdb table lists in-frame clones only, not all of them. Here the sample spans 40,000 or so clones, 30% to 35% being singletons. The specimen comprised tumor tissue (inferred from file names), sampled from a patient given nivolumab and ipilimumab in sequence. The origin of the receptors is a human donor with melanoma. The CDR3 runs from the conserved cysteine through the conserved F or W. The order of the fields is CDR3 DNA, CDR3 protein, J gene, D gene, V gene, CDR3 length, clone size. A D gene is named only where the DNA matches it firmly. Clone size, where shown, is once, few, many, or a class for clones that have expanded.

CDR3 DNA: TGTGCCAGCTCACCTCAGGGGTTGGAGCAGTTCTTC
CDR3 protein: CASSPQGLEQFF
J gene: TRBJ2-1
D gene: .
V gene: TRBV18
CDR3 length: 12
clone size: few

CDR3 DNA: TGTGCCACCAGCACCCAGAGGGGGTGGGACACCATATATTTT
CDR3 protein: CATSTQRGWDTIYF
J gene: TRBJ1-3
D gene: .
V gene: TRBV15
CDR3 length: 14
clone size: few

CDR3 DNA: TGTGCCAGCAGCTATTCCGGGACTGGTTCCTACGAGCAGTACTTC
CDR3 protein: CASSYSGTGSYEQYF
J gene: TRBJ2-7
D gene: .
V gene: TRBV11-3
CDR3 length: 15
clone size: .

CDR3 DNA: TGTGCTAGTGGTTTGGGGGGACTAGTTATGGCAGATACGCAGTATTTT
CDR3 protein: CASGLGGLVMADTQYF
J gene: TRBJ2-3
D gene: TRBD2
V gene: TRBV12-5
CDR3 length: 16
clone size: .

CDR3 DNA: TGTGCCAGCAGCTCAGCGCAGCGCGGCTACACCTTC
CDR3 protein: CASSSAQRGYTF
J gene: TRBJ1-2
D gene: .
V gene: TRBV28
CDR3 length: 12
clone size: .

CDR3 DNA: TGTGCCAGTAGTGCCCCCGGGACAAGTCAGGCCGGGGAGCTGTTTTTT
CDR3 protein: CASSAPGTSQAGELFF
J gene: TRBJ2-2
D gene: .
V gene: TRBV19
CDR3 length: 16
clone size: .

CDR3 DNA: TGTGCCAGCAGTTACCCGACTAGCGGGAGTTTATACGAGCAGTACTTC
CDR3 protein: CASSYPTSGSLYEQYF
J gene: TRBJ2-7
D gene: TRBD2
V gene: TRBV6-8
CDR3 length: 16
clone size: .

CDR3 DNA: TGCGCCAGCAGGAGAACAGGGTTTTTGAACACTGAAGCTTTCTTT
CDR3 protein: CASRRTGFLNTEAFF
J gene: TRBJ1-1
D gene: .
V gene: TRBV5-1
CDR3 length: 15
clone size: .

CDR3 DNA: TGTGCCAGCTCCCCAGGAAGGTGGGAGACCCAGTACTTC
CDR3 protein: CASSPGRWETQYF
J gene: TRBJ2-5
D gene: .
V gene: TRBV18
CDR3 length: 13
clone size: .

CDR3 DNA: TGCGCCAGCATGACAACGGGACAGGGAACGAACACTGAAGCTTTCTTT
CDR3 protein: CASMTTGQGTNTEAFF
J gene: TRBJ1-1
D gene: TRBD1
V gene: TRBV5-1
CDR3 length: 16
clone size: .

CDR3 DNA: TGTGCCAGCAGATCAAACTTGGGCAGTACCTACGAGCAGTACTTC
CDR3 protein: CASRSNLGSTYEQYF
J gene: TRBJ2-7
D gene: .
V gene: TRBV11-3
CDR3 length: 15
clone size: .

CDR3 DNA: TGTGCCAGTAGTATTGACAGCTCTGGAAACACCATATATTTT
CDR3 protein: CASSIDSSGNTIYF
J gene: TRBJ1-3
D gene: .
V gene: TRBV19
CDR3 length: 14
clone size: .

CDR3 DNA: TGTGCCAGCAGCTTAAGACTAGCGGGACCCACAGATACGCAGTATTTT
CDR3 protein: CASSLRLAGPTDTQYF
J gene: TRBJ2-3
D gene: TRBD2
V gene: TRBV11-3
CDR3 length: 16
clone size: few

CDR3 DNA: TGTGCCTCCAGGGACCAGCAAGAGACCCAGTACTTC
CDR3 protein: CASRDQQETQYF
J gene: TRBJ2-5
D gene: .
V gene: TRBV6-8
CDR3 length: 12
clone size: few

CDR3 DNA: TGTGCCAGCAGCTTAGTGTCAGGGTCATACGAGCAGTACTTC
CDR3 protein: CASSLVSGSYEQYF
J gene: TRBJ2-7
D gene: .
V gene: TRBV11-3
CDR3 length: 14
clone size: many

CDR3 DNA: TGCGCCAGCAGCTCCGTGACCGATATGCCCTCCTACGAGCAGTACTTC
CDR3 protein: CASSSVTDMPSYEQYF
J gene: TRBJ2-7
D gene: .
V gene: TRBV5-1
CDR3 length: 16
clone size: .

CDR3 DNA: TGTGCCTGGAGTGTACAAGAAAACTATAATTCACCCCTCCACTTT
CDR3 protein: CAWSVQENYNSPLHF
J gene: TRBJ1-6
D gene: .
V gene: TRBV30
CDR3 length: 15
clone size: .

CDR3 DNA: TGTGCCAGCCTCGGGACAGGGACTAATGAAAAACTGTTTTTT
CDR3 protein: CASLGTGTNEKLFF
J gene: TRBJ1-4
D gene: TRBD1
V gene: TRBV9
CDR3 length: 14
clone size: few

CDR3 DNA: TGTGCCAGCAGTTACGCCAGGGATAATTCACCCCTCCACTTT
CDR3 protein: CASSYARDNSPLHF
J gene: TRBJ1-6
D gene: .
V gene: TRBV6-8
CDR3 length: 14
clone size: .

CDR3 DNA: TGTGCCTGGACCGTCGACGTGAACACTGAAGCTTTCTTT
CDR3 protein: CAWTVDVNTEAFF
J gene: TRBJ1-1
D gene: .
V gene: TRBV30
CDR3 length: 13
clone size: few

CDR3 DNA: TGTGCCAGCAGCTGGGGGGACAGGGGGCATAACACTGAAGCTTTCTTT
CDR3 protein: CASSWGDRGHNTEAFF
J gene: TRBJ1-1
D gene: TRBD1
V gene: TRBV11-3
CDR3 length: 16
clone size: few

CDR3 DNA: TGTGCCAGCTCACTCCCCGGGACCTGGGGAGGTGAAGCTTTCTTT
CDR3 protein: CASSLPGTWGGEAFF
J gene: TRBJ1-1
D gene: .
V gene: TRBV18
CDR3 length: 15
clone size: .

CDR3 DNA: TGTGCCGCCGGAGACCCGCGAAGAACCGGGGAGCTGTTTTTT
CDR3 protein: CAAGDPRRTGELFF
J gene: TRBJ2-2
D gene: .
V gene: TRBV28
CDR3 length: 14
clone size: .

CDR3 DNA: TGTGCCAGTAGTATTCAGGGCGGTAACTATGGCTACACCTTC
CDR3 protein: CASSIQGGNYGYTF
J gene: TRBJ1-2
D gene: .
V gene: TRBV19
CDR3 length: 14
clone size: .

CDR3 DNA: TGTGCCAGCAAGACCGCGAACACCGGGGAGCTGTTTTTT
CDR3 protein: CASKTANTGELFF
J gene: TRBJ2-2
D gene: .
V gene: TRBV25-1
CDR3 length: 13
clone size: once

CDR3 DNA: TGTGCCAGCAGTTTATCGGGGGGGGGAGAGACCCAGTACTTC
CDR3 protein: CASSLSGGGETQYF
J gene: TRBJ2-5
D gene: TRBD2
V gene: TRBV6-8
CDR3 length: 14
clone size: .

CDR3 DNA: TGTGCCAGCAGCTTGCCCGGGACTAGCGGGGTCGAGCAGTACTTC
CDR3 protein: CASSLPGTSGVEQYF
J gene: TRBJ2-7
D gene: TRBD2
V gene: TRBV7-7
CDR3 length: 15
clone size: few

CDR3 DNA: TGCAGCGTTGATAGGACGGGGACAGGGTTTAGCACAGATACGCAGTATTTT
CDR3 protein: CSVDRTGTGFSTDTQYF
J gene: TRBJ2-3
D gene: TRBD1
V gene: TRBV29-1
CDR3 length: 17
clone size: .

CDR3 DNA: TGTGCCAGCAGCTTAGATTATGTAGGGGAAGAGGGAAATCAGCCCCAGCATTTT
CDR3 protein: CASSLDYVGEEGNQPQHF
J gene: TRBJ1-5
D gene: .
V gene: TRBV11-3
CDR3 length: 18
clone size: many

CDR3 DNA: TGCGCCAGCAGCCAAGGTAGCGGGACCCGCTCCTACAATGAGCAGTTCTTC
CDR3 protein: CASSQGSGTRSYNEQFF
J gene: TRBJ2-1
D gene: .
V gene: TRBV1
CDR3 length: 17
clone size: .

CDR3 DNA: TGCAGCGGCAGGGGCCCCTTAGACGAGCAGTACTTC
CDR3 protein: CSGRGPLDEQYF
J gene: TRBJ2-7
D gene: .
V gene: TRBV29-1
CDR3 length: 12
clone size: .

CDR3 DNA: TGTGCCAGCACTTTCAACCGGGGTAGCGAAAAACTGTTTTTT
CDR3 protein: CASTFNRGSEKLFF
J gene: TRBJ1-4
D gene: .
V gene: TRBV28
CDR3 length: 14
clone size: .

CDR3 DNA: TGTGCCAGCTCACCCCTGATAGGACCTATGGTCGAAGCTTTCTTT
CDR3 protein: CASSPLIGPMVEAFF
J gene: TRBJ1-1
D gene: .
V gene: TRBV18
CDR3 length: 15
clone size: .

CDR3 DNA: TGTGCCAGCAGTTCTCTCCCCTTACAGGGTGGTGGCTTCTTT
CDR3 protein: CASSSLPLQGGGFF
J gene: TRBJ1-1
D gene: .
V gene: TRBV6-8
CDR3 length: 14
clone size: .

CDR3 DNA: TGTGCCAGCAGTCCCCAGGGGACAGGGAAAATGAACACTGAAGCTTTCTTT
CDR3 protein: CASSPQGTGKMNTEAFF
J gene: TRBJ1-1
D gene: TRBD1
V gene: TRBV28
CDR3 length: 17
clone size: .

CDR3 DNA: TGTGCCAGCAGCCCTAGATCTTTCGATTCGGAGCAGTACTTC
CDR3 protein: CASSPRSFDSEQYF
J gene: TRBJ2-7
D gene: .
V gene: TRBV11-3
CDR3 length: 14
clone size: many

CDR3 DNA: TGTGCCAGCAGCCCGGGGAGTTCAATTGCCAACTATGGCTACACCTTC
CDR3 protein: CASSPGSSIANYGYTF
J gene: TRBJ1-2
D gene: .
V gene: TRBV11-3
CDR3 length: 16
clone size: few

CDR3 DNA: TGCGCCAGCAGCCAAGATATTACTGGCTACGAGCAGTACTTC
CDR3 protein: CASSQDITGYEQYF
J gene: TRBJ2-7
D gene: .
V gene: TRBV4-1
CDR3 length: 14
clone size: many

CDR3 DNA: TGTGCCATCAGTGAGTCGGGAGGACAGGGTCGCTCTCAGCCCCAGCATTTT
CDR3 protein: CAISESGGQGRSQPQHF
J gene: TRBJ1-5
D gene: TRBD1
V gene: TRBV10-3
CDR3 length: 17
clone size: .

CDR3 DNA: TGCAGCGTTGCGGCCTCCTCTGGAAACACCATATATTTT
CDR3 protein: CSVAASSGNTIYF
J gene: TRBJ1-3
D gene: .
V gene: TRBV29-1
CDR3 length: 13
clone size: .